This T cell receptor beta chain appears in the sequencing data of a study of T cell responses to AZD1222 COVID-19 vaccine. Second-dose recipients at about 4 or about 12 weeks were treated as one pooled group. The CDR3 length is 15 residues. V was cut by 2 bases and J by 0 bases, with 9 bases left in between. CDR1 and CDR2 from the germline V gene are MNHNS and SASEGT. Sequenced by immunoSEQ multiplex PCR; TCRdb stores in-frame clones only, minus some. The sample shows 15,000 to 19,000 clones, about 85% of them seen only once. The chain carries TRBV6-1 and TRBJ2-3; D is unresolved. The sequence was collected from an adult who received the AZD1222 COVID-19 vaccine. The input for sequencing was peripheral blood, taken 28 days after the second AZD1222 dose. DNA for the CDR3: TGTGCCAGCAGTGAAATGCATACTAGCACAGATACGCAGTATTTT. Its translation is CASSEMHTSTDTQYF.